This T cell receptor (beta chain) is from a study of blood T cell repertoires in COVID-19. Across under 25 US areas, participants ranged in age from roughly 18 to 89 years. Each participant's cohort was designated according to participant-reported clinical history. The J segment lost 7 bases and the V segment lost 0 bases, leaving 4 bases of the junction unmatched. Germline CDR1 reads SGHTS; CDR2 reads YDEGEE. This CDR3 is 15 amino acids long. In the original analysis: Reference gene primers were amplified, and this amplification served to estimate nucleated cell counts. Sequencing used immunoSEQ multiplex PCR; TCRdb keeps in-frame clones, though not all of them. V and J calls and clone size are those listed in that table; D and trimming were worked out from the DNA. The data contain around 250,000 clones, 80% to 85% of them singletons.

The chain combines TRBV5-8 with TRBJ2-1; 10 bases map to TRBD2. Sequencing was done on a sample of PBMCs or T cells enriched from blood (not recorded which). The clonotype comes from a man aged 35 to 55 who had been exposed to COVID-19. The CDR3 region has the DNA TGTGCCAGCAGCTTGGGATTAGCGGGAGGTAATGAGCAGTTCTTC. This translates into CASSLGLAGGNEQFF.